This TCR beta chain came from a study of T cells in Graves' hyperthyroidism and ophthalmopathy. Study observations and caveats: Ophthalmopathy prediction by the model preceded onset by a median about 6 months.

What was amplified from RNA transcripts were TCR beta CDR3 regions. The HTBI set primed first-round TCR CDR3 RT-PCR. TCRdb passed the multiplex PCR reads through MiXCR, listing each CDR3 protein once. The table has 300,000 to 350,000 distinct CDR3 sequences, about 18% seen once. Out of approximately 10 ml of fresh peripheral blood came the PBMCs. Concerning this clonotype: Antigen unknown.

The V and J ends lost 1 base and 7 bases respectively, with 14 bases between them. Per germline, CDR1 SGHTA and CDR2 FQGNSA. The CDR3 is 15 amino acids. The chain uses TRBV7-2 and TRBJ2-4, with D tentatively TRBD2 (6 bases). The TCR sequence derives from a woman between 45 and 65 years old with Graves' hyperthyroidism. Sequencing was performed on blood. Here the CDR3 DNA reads TGTGCCAGCAGCTTAGTGGAGGGCCCTGTGAACATTCAGTACTTC. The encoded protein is CASSLVEGPVNIQYF. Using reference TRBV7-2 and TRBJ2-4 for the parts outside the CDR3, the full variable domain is GAGVSQSPSNKVTEKGKDVELRCDPISGHTALYWYRQSLGQGLEFLIYFQGNSAPDKSGLPSDRFSAERTGGSVSTLTIQRTQQEDSAVYLCASSLVEGPVNIQYFGAGTRLSVL.